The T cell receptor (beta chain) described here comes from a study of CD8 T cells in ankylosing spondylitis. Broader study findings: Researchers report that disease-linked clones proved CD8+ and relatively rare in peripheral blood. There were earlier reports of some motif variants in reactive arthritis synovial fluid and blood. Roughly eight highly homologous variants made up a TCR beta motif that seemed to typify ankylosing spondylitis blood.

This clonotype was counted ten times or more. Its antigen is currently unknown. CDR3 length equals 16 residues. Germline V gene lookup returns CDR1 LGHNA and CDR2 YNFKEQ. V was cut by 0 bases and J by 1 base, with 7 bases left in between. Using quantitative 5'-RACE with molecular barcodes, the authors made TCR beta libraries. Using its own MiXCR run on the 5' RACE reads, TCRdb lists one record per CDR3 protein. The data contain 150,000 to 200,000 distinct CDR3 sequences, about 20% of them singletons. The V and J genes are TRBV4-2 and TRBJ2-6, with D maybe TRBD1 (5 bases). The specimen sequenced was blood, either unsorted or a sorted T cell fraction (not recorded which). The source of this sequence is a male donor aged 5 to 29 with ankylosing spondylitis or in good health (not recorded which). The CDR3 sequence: CASSQEGASGANVLTF. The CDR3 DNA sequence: TGTGCCAGCAGCCAAGAAGGGGCATCTGGGGCCAACGTCCTGACTTTC.